A single sample is the source of the 12 T cell receptor beta chains below, sequenced in a study of T cells in Graves' hyperthyroidism and ophthalmopathy. The source material, RNA transcripts, was used to amplify TCR beta CDR3 regions. HTBI primers drove first-round RT-PCR of the TCR CDR3. Via MiXCR, TCRdb re-called the multiplex PCR reads, giving one row per CDR3 protein. Among roughly 500,000 distinct CDR3 sequences listed, approximately 48% were seen once. Sequencing was done on a sample of peripheral blood or thyroid tissue (not recorded which). The receptors here all came from an adult woman with Graves' disease, either hyperthyroidism or ophthalmopathy (not recorded which).

This clonotype was observed a single time. CDR3 nucleotides: TGTGCCAGCCAGGGAGCGAACACTGAAGCTTTCTTT. It yields the protein CASQGANTEAFF. The V gene is TRBV19, the J gene TRBJ1-1; D might be TRBD1 (5 bases). Germline lookup yields CDR1 LNHDA and CDR2 SQIVND (reference sequence). CDR3 length equals 12 residues. Trimming stripped 9 bases from V and 1 base from J, with 9 bases between.

This chain connects TRBV7-2 to TRBJ2-5; the match to TRBD2 covers 15 bases. This CDR3 contains 15 residues. CDR1 and CDR2 from the germline V gene are SGHTA and FQGNSA. V shed 8 bases and J 5 bases; nucleotides not matched to a gene: 6. CDR3 amino acids: CASAGLAGGTETQYF. The DNA of the CDR3 is TGTGCCAGCGCGGGACTAGCGGGAGGTACGGAGACCCAGTACTTC. Full variable domain (missing parts from reference TRBV7-2 and TRBJ2-5): GAGVSQSPSNKVTEKGKDVELRCDPISGHTALYWYRQSLGQGLEFLIYFQGNSAPDKSGLPSDRFSAERTGGSVSTLTIQRTQQEDSAVYLCASAGLAGGTETQYFGPGTRLLVL.

The chain is built from TRBV5-1 and TRBJ1-4, with 10 bases that match TRBD1. Germline V gives CDR1 SGHRS, CDR2 YFSETQ. The CDR3 loop spans 15 amino acids. The V gene end was trimmed by 6 bases and the J gene end by 7 bases; junction bases not matched to a gene: 9. CDR3 protein: CASKSGDRGGEKLFF. DNA of the CDR3: TGCGCCAGCAAATCGGGGGACAGGGGAGGTGAAAAACTGTTTTTT.

This clonotype was seen only a few times. This chain links TRBV29-1 with TRBJ2-7; D is unresolved. This CDR3 spans 11 amino acids. The V end was cut by 4 bases, the J end by 4 bases, with 8 bases between. Germline V gives CDR1 SQVTM, CDR2 ANQGSEA. CDR3 DNA: TGCAGCGTTGGCCTGGGTTACGAGCAGTACTTC. Protein sequence: CSVGLGYEQYF.

Note on this clonotype: Just one base apart from a much larger clone, this may be a read error. The CDR3 loop reads CASRRDRDFLNIEAFF. The CDR3 DNA is TGCGCCAGCAGGCGGGACAGGGATTTTCTGAACATTGAAGCTTTCTTT. V gene TRBV5-1 combines with J gene TRBJ1-1; 9 bases fit TRBD1. Looked up from germline, CDR1 is SGHRS and CDR2 is YFSETQ. The CDR3 runs to 16 residues. Based on the CDR3 plus reference TRBV5-1 and TRBJ1-1, the full variable domain is KAGVTQTPRYLIKTRGQQVTLSCSPISGHRSVSWYQQTPGQGLQFLFEYFSETQRNKGNFPGRFSGRQFSNSRSEMNVSTLELGDSALYLCASRRDRDFLNIEAFFGQGTRLTVV.

This rearrangement joins TRBV25-1 to TRBJ2-5; D is unresolved. CDR1 MGHDK and CDR2 SYGVNS come from the germline V gene. V lost 8 bases to trimming and J lost 4 bases, with 23 bases between them. This CDR3 region has 16 residues. DNA of the CDR3: TGTGCCAGCCCCGCCAGCAGTGATCAGTTTTCAGAGACCCAGTACTTC. This encodes CASPASSDQFSETQYF. Variable domain in full (rest from reference TRBV25-1 and TRBJ2-5): EADIYQTPRYLVIGTGKKITLECSQTMGHDKMYWYQQDPGMELHLIHYSYGVNSTEKGDLSSESTVSRIRTEHFPLTLESARPSHTSQYLCASPASSDQFSETQYFGPGTRLLVL.

The gene calls are TRBV11-2 and TRBJ1-1; 10 nucleotides align to TRBD1. V shed 4 bases and J 4 bases; nucleotides not matched to a gene: 18. This CDR3 comprises 19 residues. Per germline, CDR1 SGHAT and CDR2 FQNNGV. The CDR3 sequence: CASSSWPRDRGHSSTEAFF. CDR3 DNA sequence: TGTGCCAGCAGCTCCTGGCCCCGGGACAGGGGACATTCGAGCACTGAAGCTTTCTTT. Full variable domain (remainder filled in from reference TRBV11-2 and TRBJ1-1): EAGVAQSPRYKIIEKRQSVAFWCNPISGHATLYWYQQILGQGPKLLIQFQNNGVVDDSQLPKDRFSAERLKGVDSTLKIQPAKLEDSAVYLCASSSWPRDRGHSSTEAFFGQGTRLTVV.

In DNA form, the CDR3 reads TGCAGTGGCCGGGGGGGCTACGGCTACGAGACCCAGTACTTC. It translates to CSGRGGYGYETQYF. The V call is TRBV20-1, the J call TRBJ2-5; 8 positions agree with TRBD2. Germline CDR1 DFQATT, CDR2 SNEGSKA (reference sequence). Trimming took 7 bases from V and 5 from J; bases not matched to a gene: 12. The CDR3 has 14 amino acids.

J is TRBJ2-5 and V is TRBV7-3, with TRBD2 matching 9 bases. The CDR3 is made up of 15 amino acids. Unmatched junction bases numbered 7, after V lost 3 bases and J lost 5 bases. The germline CDR1 and CDR2 sequences are SGHTA and FQGTGA. The CDR3, as DNA: TGTGCCAGCAGCTTGACTAGCGGAGAAGCGGAGACCCAGTACTTC. The encoded protein is CASSLTSGEAETQYF.

The chain uses TRBV10-3 and TRBJ1-5; 7 nucleotides align to TRBD1. The CDR3 covers 13 residues. The germline gives CDR1 ENHRY, CDR2 SYGVKD. V lost 4 bases, J lost 4 bases, and 1 base stayed unmatched. This CDR3 is CAISAGGNQPQHF. Here the CDR3 DNA reads TGTGCCATCAGTGCAGGGGGAAATCAGCCCCAGCATTTT.

The rearrangement joins TRBV7-9 to TRBJ1-5; no clear D. V lost 0 bases to trimming and J lost 3 bases, with 6 bases between them. This CDR3 has 14 residues. Germline lookup yields CDR1 SEHNR and CDR2 FQNEAQ (reference sequence). DNA for the CDR3: TGTGCCAGCAGCTTAGCTGGATTCAATCAGCCCCAGCATTTT. Translated, it gives CASSLAGFNQPQHF.

The chain combines TRBV7-6 with TRBJ2-5; 8 bases map to TRBD1. V shed 1 base, J shed 5 bases, and the junction held 6 bases outside the gene matches. The germline V gene encodes CDR1 SGHVS and CDR2 FNYEAQ. The CDR3 runs 15 residues. The CDR3 loop is CASSLGSRGLETQYF. CDR3 DNA sequence: TGTGCCAGCAGCTTAGGATCCAGGGGGCTGGAGACCCAGTACTTC. The full variable domain, with the rest looked up from reference TRBV7-6 and TRBJ2-5, is GAGVSQSPRYKVTKRGQDVALRCDPISGHVSLYWYRQALGQGPEFLTYFNYEAQQDKSGLPNDRFSAERPEGSISTLTIQRTEQRDSAMYRCASSLGSRGLETQYFGPGTRLLVL.